The clone carrying this TCR beta chain was observed a single time. Per the authors' pipeline: For nucleated cells, counts were estimated from reference gene primer amplification. Only in-frame clones appear in the TCRdb table, and some are missing; sequencing was by immunoSEQ multiplex PCR. The V and J calls and clone size were taken over from that table, and D and trimming were inferred from the DNA. The sample holds 150,000 to 200,000 clones, 65% to 80% seen once. This specimen belongs to a study of blood T cell repertoires in COVID-19. Study overall: The United States, Italy and Spain were the sources of the acute and convalescent COVID-19 samples. The analysed material was cDNA or gDNA that came from T cells, B-cell-depleted T cells, or PBMCs.

The sample comprised peripheral blood. This clonotype originated in a man between 50 and 59 years old who had recovered from COVID-19.

The DNA for the CDR3 is TGTGCCAGTGAATCTGTGGGAGTCAACGAGCAGTACTTC. Translating it yields CASESVGVNEQYF. The rearrangement links TRBV6-5 to TRBJ2-7, with D perhaps TRBD2 (5 bases). Germline CDR1 reads MNHEY; CDR2 reads SVGAGI. V lost 9 bases, J lost 5 bases, and 17 bases lay in between. There are 13 residues in the CDR3.